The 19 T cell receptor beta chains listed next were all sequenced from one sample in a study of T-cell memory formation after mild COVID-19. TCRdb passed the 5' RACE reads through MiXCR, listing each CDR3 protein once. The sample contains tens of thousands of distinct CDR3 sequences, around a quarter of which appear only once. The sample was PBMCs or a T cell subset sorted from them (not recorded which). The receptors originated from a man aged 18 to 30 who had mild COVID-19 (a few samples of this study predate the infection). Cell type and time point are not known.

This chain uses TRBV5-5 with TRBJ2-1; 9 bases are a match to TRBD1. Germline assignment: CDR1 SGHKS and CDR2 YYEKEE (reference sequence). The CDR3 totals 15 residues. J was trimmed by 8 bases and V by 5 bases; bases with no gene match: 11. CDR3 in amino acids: CASSNPGTGLYEQFF. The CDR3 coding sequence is TGTGCCAGCAGTAATCCCGGGACAGGGCTCTATGAGCAGTTCTTC.

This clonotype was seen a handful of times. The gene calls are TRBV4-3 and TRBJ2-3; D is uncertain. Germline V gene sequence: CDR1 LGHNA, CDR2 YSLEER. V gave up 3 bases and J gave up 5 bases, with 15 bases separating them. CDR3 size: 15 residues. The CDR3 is CASSQLKESGDTQYF. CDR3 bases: TGCGCCAGCAGCCAGCTCAAGGAATCGGGAGATACGCAGTATTTT.

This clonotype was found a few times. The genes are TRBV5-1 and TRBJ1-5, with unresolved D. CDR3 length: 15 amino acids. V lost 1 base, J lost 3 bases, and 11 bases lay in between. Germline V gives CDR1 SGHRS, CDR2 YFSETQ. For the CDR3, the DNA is TGCGCCAGCAGCTTGACGGGGAACGACAATCAGCCCCAGCATTTT. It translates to CASSLTGNDNQPQHF.

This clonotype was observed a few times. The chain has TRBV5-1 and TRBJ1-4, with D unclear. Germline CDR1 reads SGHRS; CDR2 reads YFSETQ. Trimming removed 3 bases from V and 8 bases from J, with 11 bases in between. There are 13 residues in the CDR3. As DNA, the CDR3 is TGCGCCAGCAGCTCCCGGGATCCCGAAAAACTGTTTTTT. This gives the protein CASSSRDPEKLFF.

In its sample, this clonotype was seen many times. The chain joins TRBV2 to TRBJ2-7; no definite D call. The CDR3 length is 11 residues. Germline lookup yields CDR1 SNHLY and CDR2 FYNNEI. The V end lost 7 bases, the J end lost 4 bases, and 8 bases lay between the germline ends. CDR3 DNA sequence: TGTGCCAGCACTCCAGGTTACGAGCAGTACTTC. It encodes CASTPGYEQYF.

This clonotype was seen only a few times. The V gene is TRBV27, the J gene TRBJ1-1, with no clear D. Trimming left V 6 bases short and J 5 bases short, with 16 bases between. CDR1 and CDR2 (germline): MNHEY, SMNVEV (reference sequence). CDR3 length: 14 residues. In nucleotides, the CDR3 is TGTGCCAGCAGGATTGGACCTCTTGGGACTGAAGCTTTCTTT. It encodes CASRIGPLGTEAFF.

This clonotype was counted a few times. CDR3 protein: CASTPGLGTEAFF. In nucleotides, the CDR3 is TGTGCCAGCACACCAGGGCTTGGGACTGAAGCTTTCTTT. V and J are TRBV6-5 and TRBJ1-1; perhaps TRBD1 as D (5 bases). The CDR3 spans 13 residues. Germline assignment: CDR1 MNHEY and CDR2 SVGAGI. V was pared by 7 bases and J by 5 bases, with 14 bases between.

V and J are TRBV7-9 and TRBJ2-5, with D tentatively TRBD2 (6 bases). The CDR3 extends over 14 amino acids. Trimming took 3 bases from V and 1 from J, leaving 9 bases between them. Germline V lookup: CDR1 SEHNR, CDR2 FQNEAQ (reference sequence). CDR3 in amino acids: CASSLGGAQETQYF. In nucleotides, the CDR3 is TGTGCCAGCAGCTTGGGCGGGGCCCAAGAGACCCAGTACTTC.

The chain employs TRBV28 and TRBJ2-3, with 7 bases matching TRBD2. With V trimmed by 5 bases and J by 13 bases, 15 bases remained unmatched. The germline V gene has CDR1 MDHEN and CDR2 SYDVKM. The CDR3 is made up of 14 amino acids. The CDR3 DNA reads TGTGCCAGCAGTCCTGACCGGGGAGGGGCAAGGGAGTATTTT. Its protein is CASSPDRGGAREYF.

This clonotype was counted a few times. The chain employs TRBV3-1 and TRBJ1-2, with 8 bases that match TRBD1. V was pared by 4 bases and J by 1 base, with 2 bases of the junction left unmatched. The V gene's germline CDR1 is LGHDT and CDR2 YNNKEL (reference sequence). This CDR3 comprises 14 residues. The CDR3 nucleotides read TGTGCCAGCAGCCGGACAGGGATTAACTATGGCTACACCTTC. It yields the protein CASSRTGINYGYTF.

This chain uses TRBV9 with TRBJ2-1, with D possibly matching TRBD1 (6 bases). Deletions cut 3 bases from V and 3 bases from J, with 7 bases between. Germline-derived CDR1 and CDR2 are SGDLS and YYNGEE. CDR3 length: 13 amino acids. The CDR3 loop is CASSADSYNEQFF. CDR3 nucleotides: TGTGCCAGCAGCGCGGACAGCTACAATGAGCAGTTCTTC. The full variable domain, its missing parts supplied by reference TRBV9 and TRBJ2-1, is DSGVTQTPKHLITATGQRVTLRCSPRSGDLSVYWYQQSLDQGLQFLIQYYNGEERAKGNILERFSAQQFPDLHSELNLSSLELGDSALYFCASSADSYNEQFFGPGTRLTVL.

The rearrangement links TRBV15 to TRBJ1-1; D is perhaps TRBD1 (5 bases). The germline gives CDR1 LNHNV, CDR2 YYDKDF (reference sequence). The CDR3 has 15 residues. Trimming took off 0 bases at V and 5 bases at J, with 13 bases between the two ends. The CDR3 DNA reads TGTGCCACCAGCAGAGAGAGGCAGGGAACGACTGAAGCTTTCTTT. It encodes CATSRERQGTTEAFF. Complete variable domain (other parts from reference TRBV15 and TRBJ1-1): DAMVIQNPRYQVTQFGKPVTLSCSQTLNHNVMYWYQQKSSQAPKLLFHYYDKDFNNEADTPDNFQSRRPNTSFCFLDIRSPGLGDTAMYLCATSRERQGTTEAFFGQGTRLTVV.

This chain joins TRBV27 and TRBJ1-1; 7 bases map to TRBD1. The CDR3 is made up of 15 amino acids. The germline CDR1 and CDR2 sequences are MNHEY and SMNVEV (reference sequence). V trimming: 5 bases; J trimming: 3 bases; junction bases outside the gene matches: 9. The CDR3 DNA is TGTGCCAGCAGTCCGACAGGGTCTGTGGACACTGAAGCTTTCTTT. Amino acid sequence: CASSPTGSVDTEAFF.

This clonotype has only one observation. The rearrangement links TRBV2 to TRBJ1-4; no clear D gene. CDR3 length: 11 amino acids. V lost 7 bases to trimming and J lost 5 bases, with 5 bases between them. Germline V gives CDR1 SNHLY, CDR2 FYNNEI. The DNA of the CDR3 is TGTGCCAGCACCCTGAATGAAAAACTGTTTTTT. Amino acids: CASTLNEKLFF.

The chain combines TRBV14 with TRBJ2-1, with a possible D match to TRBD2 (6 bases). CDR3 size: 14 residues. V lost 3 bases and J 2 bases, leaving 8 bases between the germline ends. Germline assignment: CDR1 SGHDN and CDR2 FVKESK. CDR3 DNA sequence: TGTGCCAGCAGCCACTGGGGGGCCTACAATGAGCAGTTCTTC. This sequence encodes CASSHWGAYNEQFF.

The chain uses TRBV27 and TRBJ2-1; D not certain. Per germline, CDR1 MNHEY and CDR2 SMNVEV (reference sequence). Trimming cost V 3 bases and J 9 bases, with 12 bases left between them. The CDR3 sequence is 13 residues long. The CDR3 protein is CASSFSSIAEQFF. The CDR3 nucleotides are TGTGCCAGCAGTTTTAGTAGTATAGCTGAGCAGTTCTTC.

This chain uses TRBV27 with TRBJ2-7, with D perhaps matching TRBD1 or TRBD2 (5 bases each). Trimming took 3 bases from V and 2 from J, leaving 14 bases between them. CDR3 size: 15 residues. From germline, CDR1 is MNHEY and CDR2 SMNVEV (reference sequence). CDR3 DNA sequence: TGTGCCAGCAGTTTGGGGGTCCCAGGAACCTACGAGCAGTACGTC. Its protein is CASSLGVPGTYEQYV.

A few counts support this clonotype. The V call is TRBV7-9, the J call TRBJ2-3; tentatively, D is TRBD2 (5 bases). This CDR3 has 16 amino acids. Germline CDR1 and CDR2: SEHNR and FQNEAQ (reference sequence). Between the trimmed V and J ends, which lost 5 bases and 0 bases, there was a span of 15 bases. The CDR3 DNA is TGTGCCAGCAGCCTAGGTGGGGAGACTAGCACAGATACGCAGTATTTT. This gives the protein CASSLGGETSTDTQYF. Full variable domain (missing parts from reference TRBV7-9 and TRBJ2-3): DTGVSQNPRHKITKRGQNVTFRCDPISEHNRLYWYRQTLGQGPEFLTYFQNEAQLEKSRLLSDRFSAERPKGSFSTLEIQRTEQGDSAMYLCASSLGGETSTDTQYFGPGTRLTVL.

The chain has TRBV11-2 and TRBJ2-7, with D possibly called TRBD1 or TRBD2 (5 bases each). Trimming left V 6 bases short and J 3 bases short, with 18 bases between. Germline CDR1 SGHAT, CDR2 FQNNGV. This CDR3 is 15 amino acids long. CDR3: CASRRDPLSDYEQYF. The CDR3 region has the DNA TGTGCCAGCAGACGGGACCCCCTGTCGGACTACGAGCAGTACTTC. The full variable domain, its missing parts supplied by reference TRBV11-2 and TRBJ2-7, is EAGVAQSPRYKIIEKRQSVAFWCNPISGHATLYWYQQILGQGPKLLIQFQNNGVVDDSQLPKDRFSAERLKGVDSTLKIQPAKLEDSAVYLCASRRDPLSDYEQYFGPGTRLTVT.